This paragraph reports one T cell receptor beta chain. Its target is not known. The same CDR3 can be traced to other DNA sequences in this sample. Generated by immunoSEQ multiplex PCR, the TCRdb table keeps only in-frame clones and is missing some. The profile shows over 2 million clones, approximately 95% of them singletons. This record belongs to a study of shared clonotypes between healthy human individuals. Nashville, Tennessee was home to all donors, who were Caucasian adults. Trimming cost V 3 bases and J 7 bases; bases outside gene matches: 5. Germline CDR1 is MNHNS and CDR2 is SASEGT. The length of the CDR3 is 15 residues. General study results and limits: In contrast to clonotypes shared by all four donors, non-shared clonotypes had lower generation probabilities.

The chain couples TRBV6-1 to TRBJ2-7; the match to TRBD2 covers 14 bases. The receptor's source is a man aged 18-30 years in good health. The sample was naive CD4+ T cells sorted from blood. Subset meaning: CD45RA+ positively selected. The chain's CDR3 is CASSEGLAGVGEQYF. The CDR3, as DNA: TGTGCCAGCAGTGAGGGACTAGCGGGGGTGGGTGAGCAGTACTTC.